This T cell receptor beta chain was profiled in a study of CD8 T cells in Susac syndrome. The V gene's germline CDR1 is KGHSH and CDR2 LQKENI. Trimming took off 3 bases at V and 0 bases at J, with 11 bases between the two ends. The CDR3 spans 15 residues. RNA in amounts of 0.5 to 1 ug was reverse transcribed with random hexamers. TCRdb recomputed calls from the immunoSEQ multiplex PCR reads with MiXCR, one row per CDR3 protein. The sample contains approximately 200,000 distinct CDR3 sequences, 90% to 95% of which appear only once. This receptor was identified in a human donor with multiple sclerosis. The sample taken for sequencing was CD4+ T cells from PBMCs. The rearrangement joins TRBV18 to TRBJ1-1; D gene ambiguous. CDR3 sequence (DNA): TGTGCCAGCTCACCCCCGGCAGCCATGAACACTGAAGCTTTCTTT. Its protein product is CASSPPAAMNTEAFF.